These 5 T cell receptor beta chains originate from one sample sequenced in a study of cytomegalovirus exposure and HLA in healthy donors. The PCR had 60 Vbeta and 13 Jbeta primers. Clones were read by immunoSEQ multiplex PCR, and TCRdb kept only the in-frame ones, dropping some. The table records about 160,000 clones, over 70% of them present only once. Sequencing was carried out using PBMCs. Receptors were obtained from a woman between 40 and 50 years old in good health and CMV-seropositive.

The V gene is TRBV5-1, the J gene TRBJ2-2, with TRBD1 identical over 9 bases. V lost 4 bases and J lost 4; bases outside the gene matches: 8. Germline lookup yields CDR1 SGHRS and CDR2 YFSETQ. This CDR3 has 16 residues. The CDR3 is CASSLGTGKGTGELFF. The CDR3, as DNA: TGCGCCAGCAGCCTAGGGACAGGGAAGGGCACCGGGGAGCTGTTTTTT.

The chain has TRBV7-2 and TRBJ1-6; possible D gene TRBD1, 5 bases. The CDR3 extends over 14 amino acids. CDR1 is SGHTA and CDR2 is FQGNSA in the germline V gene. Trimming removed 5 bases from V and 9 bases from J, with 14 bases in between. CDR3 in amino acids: CASSPVGGSSPLHF. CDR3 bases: TGTGCCAGCAGCCCCGTGGGGGGGTCTTCACCCCTCCACTTT.

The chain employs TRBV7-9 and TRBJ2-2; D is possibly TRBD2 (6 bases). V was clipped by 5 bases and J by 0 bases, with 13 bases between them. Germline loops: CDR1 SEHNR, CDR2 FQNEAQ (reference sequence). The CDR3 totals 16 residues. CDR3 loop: CASSRGLTANTGELFF. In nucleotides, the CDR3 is TGTGCCAGCAGCCGCGGACTAACCGCGAACACCGGGGAGCTGTTTTTT.

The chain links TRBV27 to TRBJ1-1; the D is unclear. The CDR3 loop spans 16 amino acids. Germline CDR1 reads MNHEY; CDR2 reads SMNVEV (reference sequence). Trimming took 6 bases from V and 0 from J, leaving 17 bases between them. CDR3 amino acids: CASRPSLTSLNTEAFF. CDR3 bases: TGTGCCAGCAGACCCTCACTAACCTCACTGAACACTGAAGCTTTCTTT.

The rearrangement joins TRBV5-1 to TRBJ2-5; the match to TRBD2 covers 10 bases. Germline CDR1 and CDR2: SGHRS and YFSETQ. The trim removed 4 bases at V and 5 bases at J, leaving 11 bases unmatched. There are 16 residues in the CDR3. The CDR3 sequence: CASSTGLAAVVETQYF. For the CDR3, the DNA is TGCGCCAGCAGCACCGGACTAGCGGCCGTGGTGGAGACCCAGTACTTC.